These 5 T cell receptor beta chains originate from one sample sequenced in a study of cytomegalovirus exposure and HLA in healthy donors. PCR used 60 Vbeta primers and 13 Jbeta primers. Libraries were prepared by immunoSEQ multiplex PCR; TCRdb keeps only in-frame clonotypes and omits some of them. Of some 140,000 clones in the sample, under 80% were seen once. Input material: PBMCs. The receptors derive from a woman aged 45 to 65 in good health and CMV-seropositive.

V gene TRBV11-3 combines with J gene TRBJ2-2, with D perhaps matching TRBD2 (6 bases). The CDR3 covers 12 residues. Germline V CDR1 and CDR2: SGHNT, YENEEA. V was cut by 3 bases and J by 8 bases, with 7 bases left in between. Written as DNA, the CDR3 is TGTGCCAGCAGCTTTGCGGGGGGGGAGCTGTTTTTT. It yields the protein CASSFAGGELFF.

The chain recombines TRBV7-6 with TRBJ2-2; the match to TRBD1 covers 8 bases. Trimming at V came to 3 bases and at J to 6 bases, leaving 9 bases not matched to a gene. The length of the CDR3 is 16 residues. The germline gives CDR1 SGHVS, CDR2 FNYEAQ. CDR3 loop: CASSFSGGVSPGELFF. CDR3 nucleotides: TGTGCCAGCAGCTTCTCAGGGGGCGTAAGTCCCGGGGAGCTGTTTTTT.

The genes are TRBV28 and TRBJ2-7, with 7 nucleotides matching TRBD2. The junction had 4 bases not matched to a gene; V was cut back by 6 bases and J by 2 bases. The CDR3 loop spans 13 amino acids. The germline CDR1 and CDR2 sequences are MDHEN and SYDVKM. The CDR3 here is CASRTSATYEQYF. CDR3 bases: TGTGCCAGCAGAACTAGCGCCACCTACGAGCAGTACTTC.

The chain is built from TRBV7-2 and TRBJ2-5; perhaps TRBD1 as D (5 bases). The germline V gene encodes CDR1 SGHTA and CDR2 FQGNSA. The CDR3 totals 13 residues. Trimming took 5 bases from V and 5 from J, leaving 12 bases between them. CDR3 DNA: TGTGCCAGCAGCCAGGGCCCCGAGGAGACCCAGTACTTC. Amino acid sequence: CASSQGPEETQYF.

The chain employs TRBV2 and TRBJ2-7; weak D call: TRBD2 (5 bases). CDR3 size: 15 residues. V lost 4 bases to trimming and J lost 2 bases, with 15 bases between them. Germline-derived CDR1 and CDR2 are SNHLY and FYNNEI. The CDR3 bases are TGTGCCAGCAGTGTTAGCGTCTACCAAACCTACGAGCAGTACTTC. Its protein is CASSVSVYQTYEQYF.